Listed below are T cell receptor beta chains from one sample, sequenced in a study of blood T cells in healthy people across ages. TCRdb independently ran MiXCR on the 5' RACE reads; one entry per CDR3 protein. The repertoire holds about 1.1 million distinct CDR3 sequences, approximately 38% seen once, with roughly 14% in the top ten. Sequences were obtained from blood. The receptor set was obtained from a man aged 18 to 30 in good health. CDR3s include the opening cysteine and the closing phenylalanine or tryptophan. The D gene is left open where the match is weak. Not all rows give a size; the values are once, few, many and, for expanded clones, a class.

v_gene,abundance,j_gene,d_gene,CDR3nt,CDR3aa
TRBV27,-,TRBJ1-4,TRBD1,TGTGCCAGCACCTATTTTGGGGGTGTCGACAGGGTAGTTCCCCGGCGGGAAAAACTGTTTTTT,CASTYFGGVDRVVPRREKLFF
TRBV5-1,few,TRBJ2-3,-,TGCGCCAGCAGCTTGGTACTAGGGGATACGCAGTATTTT,CASSLVLGDTQYF
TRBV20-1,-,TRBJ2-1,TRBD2,TGCAGTGTGGTAGCGGGGACTAGCGGGGAGCAGTTCTTC,CSVVAGTSGEQFF
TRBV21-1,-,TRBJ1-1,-,TGTGCCAGCAGCAAAAAAAGGATAAGTCGAGGGACTGAAGCTTTCTTT,CASSKKRISRGTEAFF
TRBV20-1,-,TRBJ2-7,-,TGCAGTGCTAGAGATCGTCTAAGCACCTACGAGCAGTACTTC,CSARDRLSTYEQYF
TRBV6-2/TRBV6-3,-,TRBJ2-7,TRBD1,TGTGCCAGCAGTTCGGACAGGGGATATTACGAGCAGTACTTC,CASSSDRGYYEQYF
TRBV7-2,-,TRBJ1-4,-,TGTGCCAGCAGCCAGGACGGTTACCCTAATGAAAAACTGTTTTTT,CASSQDGYPNEKLFF
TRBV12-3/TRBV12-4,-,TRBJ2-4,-,TGTGCCAGAAGTCCGGGACACCTAGCCAAAAACATTCAGTACTTC,CARSPGHLAKNIQYF
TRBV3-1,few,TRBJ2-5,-,TGTGCCAGCAGCCAAGATTTGGTCGCAGAGACCCAGTACTTC,CASSQDLVAETQYF
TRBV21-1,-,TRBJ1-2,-,TGTGCCAGCAGCAAAGTGCCGACAGGGCACCTTAACTATGGCTACACCTTC,CASSKVPTGHLNYGYTF
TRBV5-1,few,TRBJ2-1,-,TGCGCCAGCAGCACATCCGGGACTCGAACTAATGAGCAGTTCTTC,CASSTSGTRTNEQFF
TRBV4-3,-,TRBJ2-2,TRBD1,TGCGCCAGCAGACAGACCGGGACAGGGTCGACCGGGGAGCTGTTTTTT,CASRQTGTGSTGELFF
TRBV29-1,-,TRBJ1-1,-,TGCAGCGGATTAAGGGGGGCTGAAGTTTTCTTT,CSGLRGAEVFF
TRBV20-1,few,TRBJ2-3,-,TGCAGTGCTAGAGATAAAGGTTTGTCTGGCACAGATACGCAGTATTTT,CSARDKGLSGTDTQYF
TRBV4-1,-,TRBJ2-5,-,TGCGCCAGCAGCCAAGAAGGGACAATCCAAGAGACCCAGTACTTC,CASSQEGTIQETQYF
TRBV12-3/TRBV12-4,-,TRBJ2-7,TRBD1,TGTGCCAGCGGACGGACAGGGGGCGGTGAGCAGTACTTC,CASGRTGGGEQYF
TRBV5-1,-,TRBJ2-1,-,TGCGCCAGCAGCTTGGCCCGGGGCGGGGTAAATGAGCAGTTCTTC,CASSLARGGVNEQFF
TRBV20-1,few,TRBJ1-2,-,TGCAGTGCTAGAGATCGGGACAAGATCTATGGCTACACCTTC,CSARDRDKIYGYTF
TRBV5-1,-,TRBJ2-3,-,TGCGCCAGCAGCTTGGGGCATGTCACAGATACGCGGTATTTT,CASSLGHVTDTRYF
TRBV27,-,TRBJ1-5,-,TGTGCCAGCAGTTTAAGGGACGGGAATCAGCCCCAGCATTTT,CASSLRDGNQPQHF
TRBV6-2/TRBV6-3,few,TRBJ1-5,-,TGTGCCAGCAGTTACTTACAGGGTTCGGAAGCTCAGCCCCAGCATTTT,CASSYLQGSEAQPQHF
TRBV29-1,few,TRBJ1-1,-,TGCAGCGTTGAAAGGGCGGACACTGAAGCTTTCTTT,CSVERADTEAFF
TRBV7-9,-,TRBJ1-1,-,TGTGCCAGCAGCTTAGAGACAGCGACTGAAGCTTTCTTT,CASSLETATEAFF
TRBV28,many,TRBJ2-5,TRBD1,TGTGCCAGCAGCCTCGGACAGGGGGATTTCAAGACCCAGTACTTC,CASSLGQGDFKTQYF
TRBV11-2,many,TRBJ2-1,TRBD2,TGTGCCAGCAGCTTAGACAGCGGGGGGGCTTATGAGCAGTTCTTC,CASSLDSGGAYEQFF
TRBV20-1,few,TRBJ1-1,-,TGCAGTGCTAGTCACGGGACTGAAGCTTTCTTT,CSASHGTEAFF
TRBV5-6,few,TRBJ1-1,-,TGTGCCAGCAGCTTGTGGCAGAGGATTATGAACACTGAAGCTTTCTTT,CASSLWQRIMNTEAFF
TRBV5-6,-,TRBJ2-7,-,TGTGCCAGCAGCTTCAAAACTAGCTCGGGGGAGGCCCAGTACTTC,CASSFKTSSGEAQYF
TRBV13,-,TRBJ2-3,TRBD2,TGTGCCAGCAGCTTAGTTGCGGGGGGGCCTTTCGATACGCAGTATTTT,CASSLVAGGPFDTQYF
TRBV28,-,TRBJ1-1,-,TGTGCCAGCAGTTTCAGGTTTTCAGCTTTCTTT,CASSFRFSAFF
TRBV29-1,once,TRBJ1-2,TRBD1,TGCAGCGTTGAACGGGACAGGGGGCATCACTATGGCTACACCTTC,CSVERDRGHHYGYTF
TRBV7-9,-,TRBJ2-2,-,TGTGCCAGCAGCTTAGATCGGGCAGGGGTATACACCGGGGAGCTGTTTTTT,CASSLDRAGVYTGELFF
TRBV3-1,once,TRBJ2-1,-,TGTGCCAGCAGCCAAGGGTGGCTGGGGAATGAGCAGTTCTTC,CASSQGWLGNEQFF
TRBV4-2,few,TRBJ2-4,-,TGTGCCAGCAGCCCCTCGGTCCCTGGGGACATTCAGTACTTC,CASSPSVPGDIQYF
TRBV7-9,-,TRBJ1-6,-,TGTGCCAGCAGCGCCGGGGTTAATTCACCCCTCCACTTT,CASSAGVNSPLHF
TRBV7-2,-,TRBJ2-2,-,TGTGCCAGCAGCTTAGATAGGATCAGGGCGAACACCGGGGAGCTGTTTTTT,CASSLDRIRANTGELFF
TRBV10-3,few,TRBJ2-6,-,TGTGCCATCAGTGAGTCCGGGTTTGGGGCCAACGTCCTGACTTTC,CAISESGFGANVLTF
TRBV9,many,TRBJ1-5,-,TGTGCCAGCAGCGTAGGGGGTAGCAATCAGCCCCAGCATTTT,CASSVGGSNQPQHF
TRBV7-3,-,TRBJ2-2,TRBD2,TGTGCCAGCAGTCTTCTAACTAGCGGCACCGGGGAGCTGTTTTTT,CASSLLTSGTGELFF
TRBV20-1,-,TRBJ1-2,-,TGCAGTGCTAGATCCCCTTGGGGCTACACCTTC,CSARSPWGYTF